The next 28 T cell receptor beta chains were all read from a single sample in a study of T-cell memory formation after mild COVID-19. Each CDR3 protein is one row after TCRdb ran MiXCR on the 5' RACE reads. In the table there are 300,000 to 400,000 distinct CDR3 sequences, around a sixth of which are singletons. The sequencing sample was made of PBMCs or a T cell subset sorted from them (not recorded which). The receptors here all came from a man aged 18 to 29 who had mild COVID-19 (a few samples of this study predate the infection). Cell type and time point are not known.

The gene calls are TRBV27 and TRBJ2-7; 10 bases are shared with TRBD1. V trimming: 4 bases; J trimming: 7 bases; junction bases outside the gene matches: 4. Germline loops: CDR1 MNHEY, CDR2 SMNVEV (reference sequence). The CDR3 consists of 13 residues. In nucleotides, the CDR3 is TGTGCCAGCAGTTCCGACAGGGGGCGGGAGCAGTACGTC. The encoded protein is CASSSDRGREQYV.

The chain carries TRBV29-1 and TRBJ2-7; D not certain. CDR1 and CDR2 from the germline V gene are SQVTM and ANQGSEA. The V and J ends lost 2 bases and 5 bases respectively, with 7 bases between them. There are 11 residues in the CDR3. CDR3 bases: TGCAGCGTTGAATGGGGTGACGAGCAGTACGTC. Its translation: CSVEWGDEQYV.

The chain carries TRBV6-2 or TRBV6-3 and TRBJ1-5; the match to TRBD1 covers 8 bases. This CDR3 is 15 amino acids long. The germline V gene encodes CDR1 MNHEY and CDR2 SVGEGT. Trimming took 0 bases from V and 5 from J; bases not matched to a gene: 3. CDR3: CASSYSTGVYQPQHF. The CDR3 DNA reads as TGTGCCAGCAGTTACTCGACAGGGGTGTATCAGCCCCAGCATTTT.

The table lists this clonotype with a few counts. The chain employs TRBV7-6 and TRBJ1-6, with D perhaps TRBD1 (5 bases). This CDR3 is 16 amino acids long. Trimming took 5 bases from V and 7 from J, leaving 18 bases between them. Germline V CDR1 and CDR2: SGHVS, FNYEAQ. This chain's CDR3 is CASSRQFPGGNSPLHF. DNA for the CDR3: TGTGCCAGCAGCCGACAGTTTCCCGGGGGGAATTCACCCCTCCACTTT.

The table lists this clonotype with a few counts. The V and J genes are TRBV29-1 and TRBJ2-3, with 9 bases aligning to TRBD1. Germline lookup yields CDR1 SQVTM and CDR2 ANQGSEA. This CDR3 spans 16 amino acids. Unmatched junction bases numbered 15, after V lost 6 bases and J lost 5 bases. CDR3 residues: CSVGGARDRAEDTQYF. CDR3 coding DNA: TGCAGCGTGGGGGGGGCTCGGGACAGGGCGGAAGATACGCAGTATTTT.

The chain recombines TRBV7-2 with TRBJ1-1; D might be TRBD1 (5 bases). Germline V lookup: CDR1 SGHTA, CDR2 FQGNSA. This CDR3 comprises 14 residues. V lost 7 bases to trimming and J lost 5 bases, with 17 bases between them. For the CDR3, the DNA is TGTGCCAGCATGGAATTTCAGGAGGGGACTGAAGCTTTCTTT. Protein product: CASMEFQEGTEAFF.

In the case of this clonotype: This clone may be a read error of a much larger clone one base away. The chain uses TRBV5-1 and TRBJ1-4; maybe TRBD1 (6 bases). CDR3 length: 16 amino acids. Germline V CDR1 and CDR2: SGHRS, YFSETQ. V was cut by 4 bases and J by 4 bases, with 17 bases left in between. The CDR3: CASSRTSGANNEKLFF. CDR3 in DNA: TGCGCCAGCAGCCGGACCTCGGGGGCAAATAATGAAAAACTGTTTTTT.

Here the CDR3 reads CASNRDRGIGTEAFF. DNA of the CDR3: TGCGCCAGCAACCGGGACAGGGGGATTGGGACTGAAGCTTTCTTT. The chain carries TRBV5-1 and TRBJ1-1; 11 nucleotides align to TRBD1. This CDR3 contains 15 residues. Per the germline V gene, CDR1 is SGHRS and CDR2 is YFSETQ. Germline trimming cut 6 bases from V and 5 bases from J; bases unmatched to any gene: 9.

This chain joins TRBV9 and TRBJ1-6; no firm D call. The CDR3 loop spans 13 amino acids. Trimming took 4 bases from V and 8 from J, leaving 10 bases between them. CDR1 SGDLS and CDR2 YYNGEE come from the germline V gene. The CDR3 is CASSQVQDSPLHF. The CDR3 DNA reads TGTGCCAGCAGCCAAGTACAAGATTCACCCCTCCACTTT.

The chain links TRBV5-1 to TRBJ2-1; 11 bases align to TRBD1. Unmatched junction bases numbered 4, after V lost 4 bases and J lost 7 bases. Germline V gene lookup returns CDR1 SGHRS and CDR2 YFSETQ. This CDR3 is built from 14 residues. The CDR3 sequence: CASSTGQGANEQFF. The CDR3 DNA reads TGCGCCAGCAGCACAGGACAGGGGGCTAATGAGCAGTTCTTC.

The V and J genes are TRBV12-3 or TRBV12-4 and TRBJ1-1, with no clear D. Trimming left V 4 bases short and J 8 bases short, with 17 bases between. The CDR3 covers 14 residues. As DNA, the CDR3 is TGTGCCAGCAGTTGGAGCTCGGCGCTTAGAGAAGCTTTCTTT. It codes for CASSWSSALREAFF.

This clonotype was seen only a few times. V is TRBV4-1 and J is TRBJ1-5, with a weak D call TRBD1 (5 bases). The CDR3 covers 15 residues. V lost 0 bases and J 7 bases, leaving 13 bases between the germline ends. Germline V gene sequence: CDR1 MGHRA, CDR2 YSYEKL. The CDR3 loop reads CASSQDAGREQPQHF. CDR3 sequence (DNA): TGCGCCAGCAGCCAAGATGCAGGGCGGGAACAGCCCCAGCATTTT.

This clonotype has a handful of counts. The chain links TRBV18 to TRBJ2-7, with D perhaps TRBD1 (6 bases). Trimming cost V 3 bases and J 1 base, with 10 bases left between them. The CDR3 spans 14 residues. CDR1 KGHSH and CDR2 LQKENI come from the germline V gene. CDR3 region: CASSPQDRSYEQYF. The CDR3 bases are TGTGCCAGCTCACCTCAGGACAGATCCTACGAGCAGTACTTC. Supplemented by reference TRBV18 and TRBJ2-7, the full variable domain reads NAGVMQNPRHLVRRRGQEARLRCSPMKGHSHVYWYRQLPEEGLKFMVYLQKENIIDESGMPKERFSAEFPKEGPSILRIQQVVRGDSAAYFCASSPQDRSYEQYFGPGTRLTVT.

Ten or more counts support this clonotype. This chain connects TRBV29-1 to TRBJ1-1; D remains unclear. The germline V gene has CDR1 SQVTM and CDR2 ANQGSEA. This CDR3 has 13 residues. Trimming took off 7 bases at V and 1 base at J, with 13 bases between the two ends. This CDR3 is CSADPASNTEAFF. CDR3 DNA: TGCAGCGCCGACCCGGCCTCGAACACTGAAGCTTTCTTT.

This clonotype was counted between two and nine times. V and J are TRBV7-3 and TRBJ1-6; D gene uncertain. The CDR3 covers 13 residues. Trimming stripped 8 bases from V and 8 bases from J, with 13 bases between. In germline, CDR1 is SGHTA, CDR2 FQGTGA. The CDR3 region has the DNA TGTGCCAGCGGCCCGACCCGGGATTCACCCCTCCACTTT. It translates to CASGPTRDSPLHF.

This clonotype was found many times. The chain combines TRBV5-1 with TRBJ2-7, with D unresolved. CDR3 length: 13 residues. Per the germline V gene, CDR1 is SGHRS and CDR2 is YFSETQ. V was shortened by 0 bases and J by 2 bases, with 6 bases between the two germline ends. CDR3 protein: CASSLGITYEQYF. The CDR3 DNA reads TGCGCCAGCAGCTTGGGGATAACCTACGAGCAGTACTTC.

The J gene is TRBJ2-2, the V gene TRBV20-1, with 8 bases matching TRBD2. This CDR3 region has 15 residues. CDR1 is DFQATT, CDR2 SNEGSKA, per germline (reference sequence). V lost 1 base and J lost 6; bases outside the gene matches: 7. CDR3 bases: TGCAGTGCTAGAGGAGCGGGGGCTTTGTCCGGGGAGCTGTTTTTT. It codes for CSARGAGALSGELFF.

CDR3 bases: TGTGCCAGCAGTGGTAAGGGACGGATGAATCAGCCCCAGCATTTT. Translation: CASSGKGRMNQPQHF. The V call is TRBV27, the J call TRBJ1-5, with D maybe TRBD1 (5 bases). V dropped 5 bases and J dropped 4 bases, with 15 bases sitting between them. The length of the CDR3 is 15 residues. From germline, CDR1 is MNHEY and CDR2 SMNVEV (reference sequence).

There are a few counts of this clonotype. The V and J genes are TRBV7-9 and TRBJ1-2; tentative D call: TRBD1 (6 bases). Trimming pared 5 bases from V and 3 bases from J, leaving 16 bases between. The CDR3 has 15 amino acids. CDR1 is SEHNR and CDR2 is FQNEAQ in the germline V gene (reference sequence). CDR3 DNA sequence: TGTGCCAGCAGCCGTACAGGGACAACAGACTATGGCTACACCTTC. Its translation: CASSRTGTTDYGYTF.

The chain couples TRBV27 to TRBJ1-1; maybe TRBD1 (5 bases). Germline loops: CDR1 MNHEY, CDR2 SMNVEV (reference sequence). The CDR3 has 15 residues. Trimming pared 6 bases from V and 4 bases from J, leaving 18 bases between. The CDR3 here is CASSLNGDGGTEAFF. Written as DNA, the CDR3 is TGTGCCAGCAGCCTTAACGGAGATGGGGGCACTGAAGCTTTCTTT.

The CDR3 region has the DNA TGTGCCAGCAGCTTAGAGCCGGGTTATTTGGCCCTCCACTTT. This sequence encodes CASSLEPGYLALHF. This sequence joins TRBV7-2 and TRBJ1-6; D call uncertain. Deletions cut 1 base from V and 14 bases from J, with 15 bases between. Germline V lookup: CDR1 SGHTA, CDR2 FQGNSA. This CDR3 comprises 14 residues.

A few counts support this clonotype. The chain couples TRBV5-6 to TRBJ1-1; unclear D gene. Germline V gives CDR1 SGHDT, CDR2 YYEEEE. The CDR3 sequence is 14 residues long. Trimming cost V 3 bases and J 5 bases, with 14 bases left between them. The CDR3 sequence: CASSWGWGWTEAFF. The CDR3 DNA is TGTGCCAGCAGCTGGGGTTGGGGATGGACTGAAGCTTTCTTT. The variable domain in full, completed from reference TRBV5-6 and TRBJ1-1, reads DAGVTQSPTHLIKTRGQQVTLRCSPKSGHDTVSWYQQALGQGPQFIFQYYEEEERQRGNFPDRFSGHQFPNYSSELNVNALLLGDSALYLCASSWGWGWTEAFFGQGTRLTVV.

This chain uses TRBV7-2 with TRBJ2-5, with D possibly matching TRBD1 (6 bases). Trimming removed 1 base at V and 5 bases at J, with 14 bases between. The CDR3 is made up of 15 amino acids. Looked up from germline, CDR1 is SGHTA and CDR2 is FQGNSA. The CDR3 reads CASSLVGAPRETQYF. The DNA of the CDR3 is TGTGCCAGCAGCTTAGTGGGGGCCCCCCGGGAGACCCAGTACTTC. The entire variable domain, with the rest obtained from reference TRBV7-2 and TRBJ2-5, is as follows: GAGVSQSPSNKVTEKGKDVELRCDPISGHTALYWYRQSLGQGLEFLIYFQGNSAPDKSGLPSDRFSAERTGGSVSTLTIQRTQQEDSAVYLCASSLVGAPRETQYFGPGTRLLVL.

This clonotype was seen at least ten times. The gene calls are TRBV7-3 and TRBJ2-6; D is perhaps TRBD1 (6 bases). In germline, CDR1 is SGHTA, CDR2 FQGTGA. The CDR3 runs to 16 residues. V was cut by 5 bases and J by 2 bases, with 13 bases left in between. The CDR3 sequence: CASSTQQGPGANVLTF. CDR3 DNA: TGTGCCAGCAGCACCCAACAGGGCCCTGGGGCCAACGTCCTGACTTTC.

This clonotype showed up just a few times. The chain uses TRBV10-3 and TRBJ2-7; tentative D call: TRBD1 (6 bases). The CDR3 has 16 amino acids. V lost 0 bases to trimming and J lost 5 bases, with 17 bases between them. Germline loops: CDR1 ENHRY, CDR2 SYGVKD. The CDR3 sequence is CAISESGRGIVHEQYF. The DNA for the CDR3 is TGTGCCATCAGTGAGTCTGGCAGGGGAATAGTCCACGAGCAGTACTTC.

This clonotype showed up many times. This rearrangement joins TRBV5-1 to TRBJ2-7; possible D gene TRBD1, 6 bases. This CDR3 contains 14 residues. Trimming cost V 4 bases and J 2 bases, with 13 bases left between them. Germline assignment: CDR1 SGHRS and CDR2 YFSETQ. The CDR3 sequence: CASSQGTVPYEQYF. CDR3 DNA sequence: TGCGCCAGCAGCCAGGGGACGGTTCCCTACGAGCAGTACTTC.

This clonotype has more than one count but fewer than ten. The rearrangement uses TRBV7-3 and TRBJ2-2; a possible D gene is TRBD1 (6 bases). The germline V gene has CDR1 SGHTA and CDR2 FQGTGA. This CDR3 has 14 residues. The germline V and J ends were trimmed by 5 bases and 2 bases, with 9 bases remaining between them. The chain's CDR3 is CASSAGTNTGELFF. CDR3 in DNA: TGTGCCAGCAGCGCCGGGACAAACACCGGGGAGCTGTTTTTT.

V is TRBV28 and J is TRBJ1-4; D is unresolved. Trimming removed 5 bases at V and 8 bases at J, with 18 bases between. Germline V gene sequence: CDR1 MDHEN, CDR2 SYDVKM. There are 15 residues in the CDR3. The CDR3 protein is CASSTRTARGEKLFF. CDR3 nucleotide sequence: TGTGCCAGCAGTACTAGGACCGCTAGAGGCGAAAAACTGTTTTTT.